The sequence of this TCR beta chain was determined in a study of tumor and adjacent non-tumor tissue in lung cancer. Study in general: Around 4.4 million productive TCRbeta reads were obtained per sample on average.

The library came from three nested PCR rounds adapted from ARM-PCR protocols. TCRdb processed the multiplex PCR reads anew with MiXCR; each CDR3 protein has one entry. The sample lists 75,000 to 95,000 distinct CDR3 sequences, 76% occurring once. The CDR3 has 15 amino acids. CDR1 is DFQATT, CDR2 SNEGSKA, per germline (reference sequence). Germline trimming cut 2 bases from V and 15 bases from J; bases unmatched to any gene: 16. Whole-study findings and limits: Shorter survival was associated with higher TCR diversity in tumors.

The template was RNA from unsorted bulk tissue. More than 3 cm separated this lung sample from the edge of the tumor. Regarding this clonotype: Its antigen remains unknown.

The sample consisted of distant non-tumor lung tissue. The chain combines TRBV20-1 with TRBJ2-1, with 10 bases that match TRBD2. The receptor's source is a woman between 45 and 60 years old with non-small cell lung cancer. For the CDR3, the DNA is TGCAGTGCTAGACCCGGGACTAGCGCACACAATGCGCGGTTCTTC. As protein: CSARPGTSAHNARFF.